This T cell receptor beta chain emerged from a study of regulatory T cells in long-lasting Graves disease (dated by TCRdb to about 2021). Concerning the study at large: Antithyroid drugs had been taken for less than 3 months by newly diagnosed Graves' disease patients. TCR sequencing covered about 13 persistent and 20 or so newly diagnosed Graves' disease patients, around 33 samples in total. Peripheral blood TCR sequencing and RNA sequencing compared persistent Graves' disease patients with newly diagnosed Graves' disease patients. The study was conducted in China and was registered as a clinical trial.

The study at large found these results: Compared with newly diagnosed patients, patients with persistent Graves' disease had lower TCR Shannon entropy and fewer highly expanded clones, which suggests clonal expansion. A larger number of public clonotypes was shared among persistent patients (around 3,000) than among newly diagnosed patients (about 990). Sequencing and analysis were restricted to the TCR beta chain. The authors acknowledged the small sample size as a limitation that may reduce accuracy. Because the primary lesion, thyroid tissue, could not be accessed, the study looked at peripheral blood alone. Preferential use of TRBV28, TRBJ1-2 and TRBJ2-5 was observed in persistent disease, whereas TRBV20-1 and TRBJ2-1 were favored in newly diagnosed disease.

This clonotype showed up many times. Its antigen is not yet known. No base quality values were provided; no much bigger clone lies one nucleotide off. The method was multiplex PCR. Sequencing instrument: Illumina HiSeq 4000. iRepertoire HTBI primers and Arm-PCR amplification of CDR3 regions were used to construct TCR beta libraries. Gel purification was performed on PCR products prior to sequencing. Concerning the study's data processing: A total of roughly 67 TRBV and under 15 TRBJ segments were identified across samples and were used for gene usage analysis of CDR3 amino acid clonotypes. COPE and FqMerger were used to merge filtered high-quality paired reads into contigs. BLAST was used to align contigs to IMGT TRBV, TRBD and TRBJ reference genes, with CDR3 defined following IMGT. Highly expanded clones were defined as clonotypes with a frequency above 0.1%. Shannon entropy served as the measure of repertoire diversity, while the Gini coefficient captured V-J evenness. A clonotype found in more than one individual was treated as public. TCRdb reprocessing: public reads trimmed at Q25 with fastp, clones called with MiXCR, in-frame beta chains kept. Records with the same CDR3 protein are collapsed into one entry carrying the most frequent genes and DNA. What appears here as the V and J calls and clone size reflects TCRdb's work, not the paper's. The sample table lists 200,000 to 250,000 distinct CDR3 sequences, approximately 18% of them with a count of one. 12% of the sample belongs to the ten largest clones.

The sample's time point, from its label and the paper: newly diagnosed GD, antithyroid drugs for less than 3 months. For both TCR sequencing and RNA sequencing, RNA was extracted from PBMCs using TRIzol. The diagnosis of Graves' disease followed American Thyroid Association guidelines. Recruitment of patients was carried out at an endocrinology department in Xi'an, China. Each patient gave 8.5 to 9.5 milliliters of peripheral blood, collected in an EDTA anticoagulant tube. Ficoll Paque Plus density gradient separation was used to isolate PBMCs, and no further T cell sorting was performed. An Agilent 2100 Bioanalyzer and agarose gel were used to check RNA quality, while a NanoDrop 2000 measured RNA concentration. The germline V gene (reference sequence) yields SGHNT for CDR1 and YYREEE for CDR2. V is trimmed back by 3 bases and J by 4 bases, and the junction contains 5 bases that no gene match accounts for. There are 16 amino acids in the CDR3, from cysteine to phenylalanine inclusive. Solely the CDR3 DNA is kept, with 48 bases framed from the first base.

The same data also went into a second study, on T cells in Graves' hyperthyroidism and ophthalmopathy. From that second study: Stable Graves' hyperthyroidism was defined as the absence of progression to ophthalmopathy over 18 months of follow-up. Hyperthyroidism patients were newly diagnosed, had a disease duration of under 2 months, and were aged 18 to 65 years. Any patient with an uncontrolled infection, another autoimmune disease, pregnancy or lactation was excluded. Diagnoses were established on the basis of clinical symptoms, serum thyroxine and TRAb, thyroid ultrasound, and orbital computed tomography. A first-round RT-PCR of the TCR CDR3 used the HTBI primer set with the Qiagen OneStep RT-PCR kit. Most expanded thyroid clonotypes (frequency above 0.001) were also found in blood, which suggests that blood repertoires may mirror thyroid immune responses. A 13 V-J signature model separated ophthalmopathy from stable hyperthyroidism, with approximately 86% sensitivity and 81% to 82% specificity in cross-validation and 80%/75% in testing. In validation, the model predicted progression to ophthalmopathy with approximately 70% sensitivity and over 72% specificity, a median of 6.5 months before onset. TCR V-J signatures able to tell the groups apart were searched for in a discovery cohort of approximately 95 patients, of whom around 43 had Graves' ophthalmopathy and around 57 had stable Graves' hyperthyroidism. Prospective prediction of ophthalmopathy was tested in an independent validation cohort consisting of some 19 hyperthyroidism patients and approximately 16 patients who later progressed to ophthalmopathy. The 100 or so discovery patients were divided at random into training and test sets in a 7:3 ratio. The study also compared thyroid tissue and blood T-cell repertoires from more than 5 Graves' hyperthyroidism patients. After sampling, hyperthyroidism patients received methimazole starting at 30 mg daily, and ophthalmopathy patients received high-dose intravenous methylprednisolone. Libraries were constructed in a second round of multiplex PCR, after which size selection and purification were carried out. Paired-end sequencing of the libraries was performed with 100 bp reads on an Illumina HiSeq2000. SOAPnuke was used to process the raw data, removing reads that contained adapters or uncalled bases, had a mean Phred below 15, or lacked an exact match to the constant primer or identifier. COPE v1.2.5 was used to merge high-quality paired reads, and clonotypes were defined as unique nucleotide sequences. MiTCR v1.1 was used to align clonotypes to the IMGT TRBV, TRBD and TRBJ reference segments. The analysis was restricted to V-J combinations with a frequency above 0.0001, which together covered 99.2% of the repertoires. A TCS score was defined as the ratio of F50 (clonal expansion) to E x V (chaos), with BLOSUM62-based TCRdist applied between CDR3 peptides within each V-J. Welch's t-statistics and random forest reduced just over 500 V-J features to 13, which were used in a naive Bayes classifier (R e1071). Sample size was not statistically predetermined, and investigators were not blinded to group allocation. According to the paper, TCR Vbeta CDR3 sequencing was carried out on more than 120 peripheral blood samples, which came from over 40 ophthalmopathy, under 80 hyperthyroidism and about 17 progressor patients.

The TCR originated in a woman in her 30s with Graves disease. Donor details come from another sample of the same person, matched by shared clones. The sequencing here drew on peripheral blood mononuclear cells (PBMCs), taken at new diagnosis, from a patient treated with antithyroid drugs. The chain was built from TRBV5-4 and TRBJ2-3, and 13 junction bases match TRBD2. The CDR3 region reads CASSSGTSGTADTQYF. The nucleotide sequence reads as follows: TGTGCCAGCAGCTCTGGGACTAGCGGGACGGCAGATACGCAGTATTTT.